These 26 T cell receptor beta chains came from one sample sequenced in a study of blood T cell repertoires in COVID-19. The repertoire was sequenced with immunoSEQ multiplex PCR; TCRdb's copy has only in-frame clones and lacks some. The data contain approximately 140,000 clones, 84% of them singletons. The sample consisted of PBMCs or T cells enriched from blood (not recorded which). These receptor sequences come from a man aged 45-65 years in a cohort exposed to, infected with or recovered from COVID-19 (not recorded which).

The rearrangement uses TRBV7-3 and TRBJ2-4; 11 bases map to TRBD2. The CDR3 runs 19 residues. With 2 bases clipped from V and 6 bases from J, the junction kept 15 bases outside the gene matches. Germline V gene sequence: CDR1 SGHTA, CDR2 FQGTGA. CDR3 nucleotides: TGTGCCAGCAGCTTAGAAGGGGAGGTAGCGGGAGGGCCCGTAAACATTCAGTACTTC. The encoded protein is CASSLEGEVAGGPVNIQYF.

The gene calls are TRBV5-6 and TRBJ2-3, with 9 bases that match TRBD2. The CDR3 runs 16 residues. V lost 4 bases and J lost 2; bases outside the gene matches: 8. From germline, CDR1 is SGHDT and CDR2 YYEEEE. The CDR3 DNA sequence: TGTGCCAGCAGCATCGACGGGACTAGCTACACAGATACGCAGTATTTT. Protein sequence: CASSIDGTSYTDTQYF.

The chain recombines TRBV27 with TRBJ2-1; D may be TRBD2 (6 bases). CDR1 is MNHEY, CDR2 SMNVEV, per germline (reference sequence). The CDR3 length is 14 residues. With 8 bases removed from V and 5 bases from J, the gap between germline ends came to 16 bases. CDR3 sequence reads: CASARLVKDNEQFF. As DNA, the CDR3 is TGTGCCAGCGCACGACTAGTTAAGGACAATGAGCAGTTCTTC.

This clone has a single count. The CDR3, as DNA: TGTGCCAGCAGTTGGAAGGGGCAAGGCACTGAAGCTTTCTTT. Its translation is CASSWKGQGTEAFF. This chain connects TRBV27 to TRBJ1-1, with a tentative D call TRBD1 (5 bases). Trimming cost V 4 bases and J 4 bases, with 13 bases left between them. There are 14 residues in the CDR3. Germline CDR1 is MNHEY and CDR2 is SMNVEV (reference sequence).

This chain connects TRBV6-2 or TRBV6-3 to TRBJ1-1; 7 bases are a match to TRBD1. V dropped 4 bases and J dropped 11; count of bases not matched to a gene: 13. Germline-derived CDR1 and CDR2 are MNHEY and SVGEGT. This CDR3 region has 14 residues. As DNA, the CDR3 is TGTGCCAGCAGTTCTTACAGGGGTTTAAGAGAGGCTTTCTTT. This codes for CASSSYRGLREAFF.

The CDR3, as DNA: TGTGCCAGCAGCTTATTGGAGGGACAGACCCAGTACTTC. It translates to CASSLLEGQTQYF. V is TRBV7-9 and J is TRBJ2-5, with D possibly matching TRBD2 (6 bases). The V end lost 2 bases, the J end lost 6 bases, and 10 bases lay between the germline ends. Per the germline V gene, CDR1 is SEHNR and CDR2 is FQNEAQ (reference sequence). There are 13 residues in the CDR3.

This clone was detected once. V is TRBV2 and J is TRBJ2-2, with D possibly being TRBD2 (5 bases). Deletions cut 6 bases from V and 6 bases from J, with 11 bases between. Germline CDR1 and CDR2: SNHLY and FYNNEI. This CDR3 comprises 13 residues. DNA for the CDR3: TGTGCCAGCAGGGGAGTGGTTCCCGGGGAGCTGTTTTTT. Protein product: CASRGVVPGELFF.

The chain carries TRBV30 and TRBJ1-1, with D unresolved. The V gene's germline CDR1 is GTSNPN and CDR2 SVGIG (reference sequence). Trimming pared 0 bases from V and 5 bases from J, leaving 10 bases between. The CDR3 has 13 residues. This CDR3 reads CAWSVPGRTEAFF. CDR3 in DNA: TGTGCCTGGAGTGTACCGGGTCGGACTGAAGCTTTCTTT.

V and J are TRBV7-2 and TRBJ2-7, with D maybe TRBD2 (5 bases). CDR1 is SGHTA and CDR2 is FQGNSA in the germline V gene. V was cut by 0 bases and J by 6 bases, with 12 bases left in between. The length of the CDR3 is 14 residues. The CDR3 protein is CASSLAWVGSEQYF. The CDR3, as DNA: TGTGCCAGCAGCTTAGCTTGGGTAGGGAGCGAGCAGTACTTC.

The J gene is TRBJ2-1, the V gene TRBV6-1, with 10 bases identical to TRBD2. The V gene end was trimmed by 4 bases and the J gene end by 10 bases; junction bases not matched to a gene: 13. The CDR3 covers 16 residues. Germline V gene data show CDR1 as MNHNS and CDR2 as SASEGT. This CDR3 reads CASSAGETSGRGEQFF. The DNA for the CDR3 is TGTGCCAGCAGTGCCGGGGAGACTAGCGGGCGGGGGGAGCAGTTCTTC.

This chain joins TRBV25-1 and TRBJ2-3, with TRBD2 as a possible D gene (5 bases). Germline CDR1 reads MGHDK; CDR2 reads SYGVNS. This CDR3 contains 15 residues. V lost 8 bases and J lost 1, with 16 bases in between. The CDR3 DNA reads as TGTGCCAGCGCAATAGGAGGTCTACGCACAGATACGCAGTATTTT. Protein product: CASAIGGLRTDTQYF.

The chain is built from TRBV11-3 and TRBJ2-5; possible D gene TRBD1, 6 bases. The V gene lost 5 bases and the J gene lost 1 base, with 11 bases spanning the gap. Germline lookup yields CDR1 SGHNT and CDR2 YENEEA. The CDR3 sequence is 14 residues long. CDR3 DNA: TGTGCCAGCAGCGCCGGGGACACCCAAGAGACCCAGTACTTC. This sequence encodes CASSAGDTQETQYF.

The V call is TRBV7-8, the J call TRBJ2-2; D gene ambiguous. The CDR3 covers 14 residues. Germline V gives CDR1 SGHVS, CDR2 FQNEAQ. V was cut by 5 bases and J by 6 bases, with 13 bases left in between. CDR3 nucleotides: TGTGCCAGCAGCACCCTTGGTCCAGCCGGGGAGCTGTTTTTT. It is translated as CASSTLGPAGELFF.

The CDR3 DNA reads as TGTGCCAGCATGAAGGGACAGCTCCATGGCTACACCTTC. Protein: CASMKGQLHGYTF. This chain links TRBV6-5 with TRBJ1-2; 7 positions agree with TRBD1. Unmatched junction bases numbered 8, after V lost 7 bases and J lost 6 bases. Germline-derived CDR1 and CDR2 are MNHEY and SVGAGI. There are 13 residues in the CDR3.

As concerns this clone: The junction and the germline gene differ at one end; a read error may be behind it. V is TRBV5-6 and J is TRBJ2-2, with 7 bases identical to TRBD1. CDR1 SGHDT and CDR2 YYEEEE come from the germline V gene. CDR3 size: 13 residues. CDR3 protein: CASSFGQAGELFF. DNA of the CDR3: TGTGCTAGCAGCTTCGGACAGGCCGGGGAGCTGTTTTTT.

The chain has TRBV12-3 or TRBV12-4 and TRBJ1-2; TRBD1 agrees at 8 bases. V dropped 8 bases and J dropped 4; count of bases not matched to a gene: 3. The CDR3 loop spans 12 amino acids. The CDR3 DNA follows: TGTGCCAGCGACAGGGGCGGCTATGGCTACACCTTC. Translated, it gives CASDRGGYGYTF.

The genes are TRBV2 and TRBJ2-1; TRBD2 matches at 13 bases. The V gene's germline CDR1 is SNHLY and CDR2 FYNNEI. J gave up 7 bases and V 7 bases, and 4 bases lay outside the gene matches. The CDR3 is 14 residues long. CDR3 sequence reads: CASTGTSGKNEQFF. CDR3 in DNA: TGTGCCAGCACTGGGACTAGCGGGAAAAATGAGCAGTTCTTC.

This chain joins TRBV5-1 and TRBJ1-1, with D perhaps TRBD1 (6 bases). V was cut by 8 bases and J by 2 bases, with 16 bases left in between. The CDR3 is 14 residues long. Germline V CDR1 and CDR2: SGHRS, YFSETQ. For the CDR3, the DNA is TGCGCCAGTACCTCCGGGACACGCAACACTGAAGCTTTCTTT. Translated: CASTSGTRNTEAFF.

The V and J genes are TRBV4-2 and TRBJ1-5; D unresolved. This CDR3 has 15 residues. Trimming stripped 0 bases from V and 7 bases from J, with 13 bases between. The germline V gene encodes CDR1 LGHNA and CDR2 YNFKEQ. The CDR3 DNA sequence: TGTGCCAGCAGCCAAGATGAGGGAATACGCCAGCCCCAGCATTTT. Translating it yields CASSQDEGIRQPQHF.

The chain recombines TRBV29-1 with TRBJ2-2; D not certain. V was shortened by 5 bases and J by 3 bases, with 4 bases between the two germline ends. The CDR3 runs to 11 residues. Germline V gives CDR1 SQVTM, CDR2 ANQGSEA. The CDR3 DNA reads TGCAGCGTTCAGGACACCGGGGAGCTGTTTTTT. Translating it yields CSVQDTGELFF.

This rearrangement joins TRBV7-9 to TRBJ1-2; TRBD1 might be the D (6 bases). Trimming took off 1 base at V and 4 bases at J, with 10 bases between the two ends. Germline CDR1 SEHNR, CDR2 FQNEAQ (reference sequence). The length of the CDR3 is 14 residues. CDR3 loop: CASSLVGGGYGYTF. In DNA, the CDR3 is TGTGCCAGCAGCTTAGTAGGGGGTGGCTATGGCTACACCTTC.

The gene calls are TRBV27 and TRBJ2-5; 7 bases match TRBD2. V trimming: 8 bases; J trimming: 3 bases; junction bases outside the gene matches: 12. The length of the CDR3 is 15 residues. CDR1 MNHEY and CDR2 SMNVEV come from the germline V gene (reference sequence). The CDR3 DNA follows: TGTGCCAGCTCCCAATTGGGACTACTTAAAGAGACCCAGTACTTC. It specifies CASSQLGLLKETQYF.

The J gene is TRBJ1-5, the V gene TRBV7-2; D gene ambiguous. V lost 5 bases and J 3 bases, leaving 8 bases between the germline ends. This CDR3 is built from 13 residues. Germline V gene data show CDR1 as SGHTA and CDR2 as FQGNSA. The CDR3 DNA is TGTGCCAGCAGCGCGGGGTACAATCAGCCCCAGCATTTT. Translated: CASSAGYNQPQHF.

The V and J genes are TRBV5-1 and TRBJ2-7; no clear D gene. Trimming pared 5 bases from V and 1 base from J, leaving 13 bases between. The CDR3 loop spans 14 amino acids. Per germline, CDR1 SGHRS and CDR2 YFSETQ. The CDR3 is CASSELAASYEQYF. In nucleotides, the CDR3 is TGCGCCAGCAGTGAGCTGGCGGCATCCTACGAGCAGTACTTC.

This clone showed up just once. This rearrangement joins TRBV27 to TRBJ2-3; 12 bases map to TRBD2. Germline V CDR1 and CDR2: MNHEY, SMNVEV (reference sequence). The CDR3 has 16 amino acids. The J segment lost 2 bases and the V segment lost 6 bases, leaving 6 bases of the junction unmatched. The CDR3 DNA sequence: TGTGCCAGCAGGCCTACTAGCGGGGGGCCCACAGATACGCAGTATTTT. Translation: CASRPTSGGPTDTQYF.

The genes are TRBV7-6 and TRBJ1-1, with 7 bases lining up with TRBD1. Unmatched junction bases numbered 8, after V lost 1 base and J lost 3 bases. CDR1 and CDR2 (germline): SGHVS, FNYEAQ. This CDR3 spans 16 amino acids. In DNA, the CDR3 is TGTGCCAGCAGCTTAGGGGGCAAGGGGGCTGACACTGAAGCTTTCTTT. Protein product: CASSLGGKGADTEAFF.